A single T cell receptor beta chain is shown here with its context. Repertoires were generated with immunoSEQ multiplex PCR, while TCRdb's copy carries only in-frame clones and drops some. Of 250,000 to 300,000 clones detected, 89% appear once; the ten largest clones hold less than 5%. The data originate from a study of blood T cell repertoires in COVID-19. Study information: Samples of COVID-19 (acute and convalescent) were obtained from the United States, Italy and Spain.

CDR3 length: 15 amino acids. Germline V gives CDR1 SEHNR, CDR2 FQNEAQ (reference sequence). Between the trimmed V and J ends, which lost 5 bases and 2 bases, there was a span of 13 bases. The sequence was collected from a middle-aged woman who had recovered from COVID-19. The genes are TRBV7-9 and TRBJ2-4; TRBD1 is a possible D gene (7 bases). The source material was peripheral blood. The CDR3 DNA is TGTGCCAGCAGCCCCCAGGGGGGTACCAAAAACATTCAGTACTTC. Protein sequence: CASSPQGGTKNIQYF.